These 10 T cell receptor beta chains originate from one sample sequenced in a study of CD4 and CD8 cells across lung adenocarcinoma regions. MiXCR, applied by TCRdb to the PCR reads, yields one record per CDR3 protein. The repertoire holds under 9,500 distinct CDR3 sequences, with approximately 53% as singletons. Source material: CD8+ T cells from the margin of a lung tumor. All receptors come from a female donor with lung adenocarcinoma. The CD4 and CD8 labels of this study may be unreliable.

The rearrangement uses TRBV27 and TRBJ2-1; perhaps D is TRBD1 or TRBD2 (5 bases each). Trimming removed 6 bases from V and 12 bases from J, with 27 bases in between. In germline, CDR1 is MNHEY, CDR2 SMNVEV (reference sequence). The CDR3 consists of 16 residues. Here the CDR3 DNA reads TGTGCCAGCAGCTCTCCGGGGCTGAGAGGGAAAAACGTGCAGTTCTTC. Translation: CASSSPGLRGKNVQFF.

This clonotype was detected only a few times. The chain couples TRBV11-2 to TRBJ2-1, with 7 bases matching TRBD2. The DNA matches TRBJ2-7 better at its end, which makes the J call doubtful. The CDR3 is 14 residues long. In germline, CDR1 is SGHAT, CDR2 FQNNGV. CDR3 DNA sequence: TGTGCCAGCAGCTTAGATCCTAGCGGCTACGAGCAGTACTTC. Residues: CASSLDPSGYEQYF.

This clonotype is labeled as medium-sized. CDR3 region: CASSGRRSPTGELFF. The CDR3 region has the DNA TGCGCCAGCAGTGGAAGACGGTCCCCGACCGGGGAGCTGTTTTTT. V usage is TRBV10-1 and J usage is TRBJ2-2; D remains ambiguous. The V end lost 4 bases, the J end lost 5 bases, and 14 bases lay between the germline ends. This CDR3 region has 15 residues. Germline V gene sequence: CDR1 WNHNN, CDR2 SYGVQD (reference sequence).

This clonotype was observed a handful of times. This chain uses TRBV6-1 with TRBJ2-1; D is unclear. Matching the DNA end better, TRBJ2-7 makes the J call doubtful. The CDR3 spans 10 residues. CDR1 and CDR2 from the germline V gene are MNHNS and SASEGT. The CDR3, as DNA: TGTGCCAGCTACAAAAACGAGCAGTACTTC. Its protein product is CASYKNEQYF.

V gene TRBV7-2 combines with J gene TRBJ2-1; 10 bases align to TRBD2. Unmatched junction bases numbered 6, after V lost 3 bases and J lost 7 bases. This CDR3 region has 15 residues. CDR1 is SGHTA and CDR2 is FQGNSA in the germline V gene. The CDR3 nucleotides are TGTGCCAGCAGCTTCTATAGCGGGAGGACAAATGAGCAGTTCTTC. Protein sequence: CASSFYSGRTNEQFF.

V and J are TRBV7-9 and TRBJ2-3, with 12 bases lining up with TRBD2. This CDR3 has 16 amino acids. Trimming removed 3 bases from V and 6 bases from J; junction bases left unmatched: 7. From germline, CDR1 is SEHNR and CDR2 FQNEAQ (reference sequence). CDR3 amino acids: CASSFARLAGDDTQYF. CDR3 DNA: TGTGCCAGCAGCTTCGCGAGACTAGCGGGAGATGATACGCAGTATTTT.

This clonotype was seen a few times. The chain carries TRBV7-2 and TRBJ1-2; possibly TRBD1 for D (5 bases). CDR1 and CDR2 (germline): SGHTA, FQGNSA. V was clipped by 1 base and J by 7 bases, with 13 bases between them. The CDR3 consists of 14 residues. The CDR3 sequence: CASSLVWGGGGYTF. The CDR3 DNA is TGTGCCAGCAGCTTAGTTTGGGGGGGAGGTGGCTACACCTTC. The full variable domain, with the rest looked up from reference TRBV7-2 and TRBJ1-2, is GAGVSQSPSNKVTEKGKDVELRCDPISGHTALYWYRQSLGQGLEFLIYFQGNSAPDKSGLPSDRFSAERTGGSVSTLTIQRTQQEDSAVYLCASSLVWGGGGYTFGSGTRLTVV.

CDR3 in amino acids: CASNSFGTSGNYEQYF. DNA of the CDR3: TGTGCCAGCAATAGTTTCGGGACTAGCGGGAACTACGAGCAGTACTTC. The V and J genes are TRBV12-3 or TRBV12-4 and TRBJ2-7; TRBD2 matches at 13 bases. CDR3 length: 16 amino acids. Trimming took 7 bases from V and 3 from J; bases not matched to a gene: 9.

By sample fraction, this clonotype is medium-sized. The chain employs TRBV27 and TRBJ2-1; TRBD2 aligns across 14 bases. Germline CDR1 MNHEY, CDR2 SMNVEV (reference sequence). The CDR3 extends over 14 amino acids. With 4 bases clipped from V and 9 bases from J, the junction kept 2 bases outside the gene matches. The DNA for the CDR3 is TGTGCCAGCAGTTCGGGACTAGCGGGAGCTGAGCAGTTCTTC. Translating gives CASSSGLAGAEQFF.

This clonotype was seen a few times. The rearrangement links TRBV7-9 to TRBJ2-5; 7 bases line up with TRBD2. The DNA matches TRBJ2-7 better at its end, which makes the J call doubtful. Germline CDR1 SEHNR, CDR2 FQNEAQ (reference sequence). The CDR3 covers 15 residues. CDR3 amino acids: CASSLAGGPGSEQYF. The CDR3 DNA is TGTGCCAGCAGCTTAGCGGGAGGGCCGGGGAGCGAGCAGTACTTC.